The 32 T cell receptor beta chains below all came from one sample that was sequenced in a study of preoperative IRX-2 immunotherapy in early breast cancer. Described treatment: preoperative locoregional IRX-2 cytokine immunotherapy. Using immunoSEQ multiplex PCR, the repertoire was profiled, and TCRdb retains in-frame clones only, with some absent. The sample lists around 35,000 clones, about 96% occurring once. The sample was collected from a patient treated with IRX-2 immunotherapy. These receptors came from a human donor with breast cancer.

The CDR3 region is CASSFSGGRSYSPLHF. For the CDR3, the DNA is TGTGCCAGCAGCTTTTCCGGGGGACGCTCGTATTCACCCCTCCACTTT. V usage is TRBV11-2 and J usage is TRBJ1-6, with a tentative D call TRBD1 (5 bases). The V end lost 3 bases, the J end lost 8 bases, and 17 bases lay between the germline ends. Per germline, CDR1 SGHAT and CDR2 FQNNGV. This CDR3 region has 16 residues.

The V call is TRBV19, the J call TRBJ2-2, with 7 bases that match TRBD1. Per the germline V gene, CDR1 is LNHDA and CDR2 is SQIVND (reference sequence). With 5 bases clipped from V and 4 bases from J, the junction kept 4 bases outside the gene matches. The CDR3 is 14 residues long. The CDR3 DNA reads TGTGCCAGTAGTGTTACAGGGGTCACCGGGGAGCTGTTTTTT. Translated, it gives CASSVTGVTGELFF.

This chain links TRBV5-4 with TRBJ2-7; D might be TRBD1 (6 bases). With 2 bases removed from V and 3 bases from J, the gap between germline ends came to 12 bases. Looked up from germline, CDR1 is SGHNT and CDR2 is YYREEE (reference sequence). This CDR3 is built from 14 residues. CDR3 sequence reads: CASSFRQGNYEQYF. As DNA, the CDR3 is TGTGCCAGCAGCTTTAGGCAGGGGAACTACGAGCAGTACTTC.

This clone was seen just once. The V and J genes are TRBV7-8 and TRBJ2-3; 8 bases fit TRBD2. Germline trimming cut 5 bases from V and 4 bases from J; bases unmatched to any gene: 14. Germline CDR1 SGHVS, CDR2 FQNEAQ. The CDR3 is made up of 17 amino acids. The CDR3 region is CASSATSGSRVPDTQYF. The CDR3 bases are TGTGCCAGCAGCGCGACCAGCGGGAGTAGGGTTCCAGATACGCAGTATTTT.

The CDR3 coding sequence is TGTGCCAGCAGCTTCCGAGGCGGGCAAGAGACCCAGTACTTC. Translating gives CASSFRGGQETQYF. V is TRBV7-2 and J is TRBJ2-5; D may be TRBD2 (5 bases). In germline, CDR1 is SGHTA, CDR2 FQGNSA. This CDR3 is built from 14 residues. V lost 3 bases to trimming and J lost 2 bases, with 10 bases between them.

The J gene is TRBJ1-5, the V gene TRBV18, with D tentatively TRBD1 (5 bases). From germline, CDR1 is KGHSH and CDR2 LQKENI. This CDR3 is 15 amino acids long. Trimming took off 5 bases at V and 3 bases at J, with 14 bases between the two ends. CDR3 sequence reads: CASSRDGTFNQPQHF. The CDR3 region has the DNA TGTGCCAGCTCAAGGGACGGAACTTTCAATCAGCCCCAGCATTTT.

This clone was counted a single time. The J gene is TRBJ2-1, the V gene TRBV14; 7 nucleotides align to TRBD2. In germline, CDR1 is SGHDN, CDR2 FVKESK. V was clipped by 0 bases and J by 2 bases; unmatched bases: 4. The CDR3 loop spans 16 amino acids. The CDR3 bases are TGTGCCAGCAGCCAAGACTGGGGGGGGGCCTACAATGAGCAGTTCTTC. Its translation is CASSQDWGGAYNEQFF. The full variable domain, rest sourced from reference TRBV14 and TRBJ2-1, is EAGVTQFPSHSVIEKGQTVTLRCDPISGHDNLYWYRRVMGKEIKFLLHFVKESKQDESGMPNNRFLAERTGGTYSTLKVQPAELEDSGVYFCASSQDWGGAYNEQFFGPGTRLTVL.

The genes are TRBV4-1 and TRBJ2-7; 10 nucleotides line up with TRBD1. This CDR3 comprises 14 residues. Trimming at V came to 0 bases and at J to 6 bases, leaving 2 bases not matched to a gene. Per the germline V gene, CDR1 is MGHRA and CDR2 is YSYEKL. This chain's CDR3 is CASSQEDRGREQYF. The DNA of the CDR3 is TGCGCCAGCAGCCAAGAAGACAGGGGGCGCGAGCAGTACTTC.

The rearrangement joins TRBV5-1 to TRBJ1-3; D gene unclear. Trimming left V 2 bases short and J 0 bases short, with 6 bases between. Germline V gene sequence: CDR1 SGHRS, CDR2 YFSETQ. The CDR3 spans 14 residues. The CDR3 protein is CASSFTYSGNTIYF. The CDR3 nucleotides are TGCGCCAGCAGCTTCACCTACTCTGGAAACACCATATATTTT.

This chain uses TRBV6-6 with TRBJ2-1; 8 positions agree with TRBD2. CDR1 and CDR2 from the germline V gene are MNHNY and SVGAGI (reference sequence). The ends lost 2 bases at V and 9 bases at J; junction bases unmatched: 6. The CDR3 consists of 14 residues. The CDR3 here is CASSYGAGGSEQFF. CDR3 in DNA: TGTGCCAGCAGTTACGGGGCGGGAGGCAGTGAGCAGTTCTTC.

The chain combines TRBV13 with TRBJ2-7, with TRBD1 identical over 9 bases. Per the germline V gene, CDR1 is PRHDT and CDR2 is FYEKMQ (reference sequence). Trimming removed 8 bases from V and 1 base from J; junction bases left unmatched: 12. CDR3 length equals 16 residues. CDR3 sequence (DNA): TGTGCCAGCTCTTGGCGCACAGGGGGCTCTTCCTACGAGCAGTACTTC. Translated, it gives CASSWRTGGSSYEQYF.

This CDR3 is CAISAGVYGYTF. CDR3 DNA sequence: TGTGCCATCAGTGCGGGGGTCTATGGCTACACCTTC. The chain employs TRBV10-3 and TRBJ1-2; D may be TRBD1 (5 bases). Looked up from germline, CDR1 is ENHRY and CDR2 is SYGVKD. This CDR3 region has 12 residues. Trimming took off 4 bases at V and 4 bases at J, with 7 bases between the two ends.

This rearrangement joins TRBV9 to TRBJ1-2; 9 bases agree with TRBD1. This CDR3 contains 14 residues. CDR1 SGDLS and CDR2 YYNGEE come from the germline V gene. Trimming cost V 0 bases and J 7 bases; bases outside gene matches: 4. The CDR3 sequence is CASSVGDRAGGYTF. The CDR3 DNA follows: TGTGCCAGCAGCGTAGGGGACAGGGCGGGTGGCTACACCTTC.

CDR3 sequence reads: CASSTGPRYGYTF. In DNA, the CDR3 is TGCGCCAGCAGCACGGGACCGCGCTATGGCTACACCTTC. The chain recombines TRBV5-1 with TRBJ1-2; D might be TRBD1 (5 bases). CDR3 length: 13 amino acids. The germline CDR1 and CDR2 sequences are SGHRS and YFSETQ. Trimming cost V 4 bases and J 4 bases, with 11 bases left between them.

The chain carries TRBV6-5 and TRBJ1-2, with 8 bases that match TRBD1. From germline, CDR1 is MNHEY and CDR2 SVGAGI. With 0 bases clipped from V and 2 bases from J, the junction kept 2 bases outside the gene matches. This CDR3 has 15 residues. In DNA form, the CDR3 reads TGTGCCAGCAGTTACTCACCAGGGGGCAACTATGGCTACACCTTC. As protein: CASSYSPGGNYGYTF.

The V call is TRBV4-2, the J call TRBJ2-1; D possibly corresponds to TRBD2 (6 bases). Germline CDR1 and CDR2: LGHNA and YNFKEQ. V lost 1 base and J 6 bases, leaving 13 bases between the germline ends. The CDR3 consists of 15 residues. CDR3 region: CASSQGLGASNEQFF. CDR3 coding DNA: TGTGCCAGCAGCCAAGGACTAGGGGCCTCCAATGAGCAGTTCTTC.

The J gene is TRBJ2-1, the V gene TRBV2; D is unclear. CDR1 and CDR2 from the germline V gene are SNHLY and FYNNEI. The CDR3 is 14 residues long. Trimming took off 5 bases at V and 6 bases at J, with 14 bases between the two ends. The CDR3 sequence: CASSLGQNRNEQFF. The CDR3 DNA sequence: TGTGCCAGCAGTTTAGGGCAGAACCGCAATGAGCAGTTCTTC.

V gene TRBV2 combines with J gene TRBJ1-5, with D unclear. Trimming removed 7 bases at V and 5 bases at J, with 12 bases between. This CDR3 is built from 13 residues. Germline V gives CDR1 SNHLY, CDR2 FYNNEI. The CDR3 DNA follows: TGTGCCAGCACCCGGGTAGAGGATCAGCCCCAGCATTTT. This translates into CASTRVEDQPQHF.

The V and J genes are TRBV10-2 and TRBJ1-5; TRBD1 matches at 7 bases. CDR3 size: 16 residues. V was pared by 1 base and J by 4 bases, with 7 bases of the junction left unmatched. Germline V CDR1 and CDR2: WSHSY, SAAADI. CDR3 loop: CASSEFGQAGNQPQHF. The CDR3 region has the DNA TGCGCCAGCAGTGAGTTTGGACAGGCAGGAAATCAGCCCCAGCATTTT.

This chain joins TRBV19 and TRBJ1-5; TRBD1 matches at 8 bases. The CDR3 covers 21 residues. J was trimmed by 2 bases and V by 3 bases; bases with no gene match: 21. Germline V gene sequence: CDR1 LNHDA, CDR2 SQIVND (reference sequence). CDR3 sequence: CASSIQARTGTGVRRNQPQHF. The CDR3 DNA is TGTGCCAGTAGTATTCAGGCGAGGACCGGGACAGGAGTGAGGCGCAATCAGCCCCAGCATTTT.

The V and J genes are TRBV28 and TRBJ2-2; a possible D gene is TRBD2 (5 bases). V lost 1 base to trimming and J lost 7 bases, with 22 bases between them. CDR3 length: 18 amino acids. CDR1 is MDHEN, CDR2 SYDVKM, per germline. CDR3 nucleotide sequence: TGTGCCAGCAGTTTATTCGGCCTTAGCGAAAGGAGAAGCGGGGAGCTGTTTTTT. This sequence encodes CASSLFGLSERRSGELFF.

V gene TRBV19 combines with J gene TRBJ1-5; D perhaps matches TRBD1 (5 bases). This CDR3 region has 17 residues. V was trimmed by 10 bases and J by 0 bases, leaving 22 bases between them. Germline V CDR1 and CDR2: LNHDA, SQIVND (reference sequence). The CDR3 DNA sequence: TGTGCCATCCCAGTAGGCGTGGGGGTTTCTAGCAATCAGCCCCAGCATTTT. Protein: CAIPVGVGVSSNQPQHF. The full variable domain, rest sourced from reference TRBV19 and TRBJ1-5, is DGGITQSPKYLFRKEGQNVTLSCEQNLNHDAMYWYRQDPGQGLRLIYYSQIVNDFQKGDIAEGYSVSREKKESFPLTVTSAQKNPTAFYLCAIPVGVGVSSNQPQHFGDGTRLSIL.

The rearrangement uses TRBV9 and TRBJ2-2, with 10 positions matching TRBD2. Germline CDR1 reads SGDLS; CDR2 reads YYNGEE. V shed 4 bases and J 6 bases; nucleotides not matched to a gene: 12. The CDR3 is 17 amino acids. The CDR3 region is CASSLTLAGAYSGELFF. The CDR3 DNA follows: TGTGCCAGCAGCCTAACGCTAGCGGGGGCCTACTCCGGGGAGCTGTTTTTT. Looking up the rest from reference TRBV9 and TRBJ2-2 gives the full variable domain: DSGVTQTPKHLITATGQRVTLRCSPRSGDLSVYWYQQSLDQGLQFLIQYYNGEERAKGNILERFSAQQFPDLHSELNLSSLELGDSALYFCASSLTLAGAYSGELFFGEGSRLTVL.

V usage is TRBV28 and J usage is TRBJ2-3, with 16 nucleotides matching TRBD2. This CDR3 contains 19 residues. Trimming took 7 bases from V and 1 from J; bases not matched to a gene: 11. CDR1 and CDR2 (germline): MDHEN, SYDVKM. Written as DNA, the CDR3 is TGTGCCAGCATCCGCTGGAAGGGACTAGCGGGAGGGGGCACAGATACGCAGTATTTT. Its protein is CASIRWKGLAGGGTDTQYF.

CDR3 DNA sequence: TGTGCCAGCAGAAAAGAGGGACAGTTTAATCAGCCCCAGCATTTT. Its translation is CASRKEGQFNQPQHF. The gene calls are TRBV2 and TRBJ1-5; TRBD1 agrees at 7 bases. V lost 6 bases, J lost 4 bases, and 9 bases stayed unmatched. The CDR3 has 15 amino acids. Germline V gives CDR1 SNHLY, CDR2 FYNNEI.

The chain links TRBV27 to TRBJ2-3; D tentatively reads TRBD1 or TRBD2 (5 bases each). Germline V gene lookup returns CDR1 MNHEY and CDR2 SMNVEV (reference sequence). CDR3 length: 15 residues. The germline V and J ends were trimmed by 0 bases and 4 bases, with 11 bases remaining between them. The CDR3 bases are TGTGCCAGCAGTTTATCCGGGGCCCCCCCAGATACGCAGTATTTT. Protein product: CASSLSGAPPDTQYF.

The chain has TRBV4-2 and TRBJ2-1, with 10 bases identical to TRBD1. V lost 4 bases and J lost 5; bases outside the gene matches: 5. CDR1 LGHNA and CDR2 YNFKEQ come from the germline V gene. This CDR3 comprises 15 residues. The CDR3 nucleotides read TGTGCCAGCAGCCCCGATGGGACAGGGGACAATGAGCAGTTCTTC. Protein sequence: CASSPDGTGDNEQFF.

The chain employs TRBV2 and TRBJ2-1; TRBD2 matches 9 bases. V lost 6 bases to trimming and J lost 5 bases; unmatched junction nucleotides: 8. The CDR3 is 15 residues long. Germline CDR1 is SNHLY and CDR2 is FYNNEI. This chain's CDR3 is CASRSLAGMNNEQFF. Here the CDR3 DNA reads TGTGCCAGCAGGTCCCTAGCGGGGATGAACAATGAGCAGTTCTTC.

The CDR3 DNA follows: TGCGCCAGCCGTTCAACAGGCTACTATGGCTACACCTTC. Protein product: CASRSTGYYGYTF. The chain links TRBV10-2 to TRBJ1-2; a possible D gene is TRBD1 (5 bases). Germline CDR1 is WSHSY and CDR2 is SAAADI. The CDR3 has 13 residues. V shed 8 bases and J shed 3 bases, with 13 bases lying between them.

The J gene is TRBJ2-1, the V gene TRBV27, with 10 positions matching TRBD1. The CDR3 is 18 amino acids. The J segment lost 5 bases and the V segment lost 5 bases, leaving 15 bases of the junction unmatched. CDR1 is MNHEY and CDR2 is SMNVEV in the germline V gene (reference sequence). In DNA form, the CDR3 reads TGTGCCAGCAGTCCCAAGTTGCGGACAGGGGGTGGGAACAATGAGCAGTTCTTC. It yields the protein CASSPKLRTGGGNNEQFF.

The V call is TRBV4-3, the J call TRBJ2-3; TRBD1 agrees at 8 bases. In germline, CDR1 is LGHNA, CDR2 YSLEER. This CDR3 has 15 residues. V shed 1 base and J 3 bases; nucleotides not matched to a gene: 3. The DNA for the CDR3 is TGCGCCAGCAGCCAAGTGGACAGGGAGACAGATACGCAGTATTTT. Translation: CASSQVDRETDTQYF.

The chain employs TRBV30 and TRBJ2-5; no definite D call. Per the germline V gene, CDR1 is GTSNPN and CDR2 is SVGIG (reference sequence). CDR3 length: 14 amino acids. V was shortened by 4 bases and J by 4 bases, with 16 bases between the two germline ends. The CDR3 DNA is TGTGCCTGGACTCCCGCGGAGACAATAGAGACCCAGTACTTC. Its translation: CAWTPAETIETQYF.